The clone carrying this T cell receptor (beta chain) has just one count. The antigen is undetermined. CDR1 and CDR2 (germline): WNHNN, SYGVQD (reference sequence). The CDR3 extends over 17 amino acids. The V end lost 3 bases, the J end lost 4 bases, and 20 bases lay between the germline ends. The PCR ran on 60 Vbeta and 13 Jbeta primers. TCRdb's copy holds only in-frame clones and misses some; the assay was immunoSEQ multiplex PCR. The sample lists tens of thousands of clones, less than 80% occurring once. The record originates from a study of cytomegalovirus exposure and HLA in healthy donors. The study, taken as a whole, reports: The authors enumerated roughly 180 TCR beta chains as linked to cytomegalovirus. In a later analysis, V- and J-gene trimming of beta chains associated with a DCLRE1C missense variant, replicated independently.

The sample taken for sequencing was PBMCs. This TCR was recovered from a woman aged 50 to 60 in good health and CMV-seropositive. The genes are TRBV10-1 and TRBJ2-3, with D perhaps TRBD1 (5 bases). The CDR3 here is CASSDSDLGVLADTQYF. CDR3 bases: TGCGCCAGCAGTGATTCTGATTTAGGGGTCCTGGCAGATACGCAGTATTTT.